Listed here are 10 T cell receptor beta chains from one sample, sequenced in a study of T cells after yellow fever vaccination. TCRdb passed the 5' RACE reads through MiXCR, listing each CDR3 protein once. The data hold 200,000 to 250,000 distinct CDR3 sequences, with less than 9% observed a single time. Material: CD4+ T cells sorted from PBMCs, obtained 15 days after the yellow fever booster vaccination. All receptors derive from a man aged 25 to 40 who received the YFV17D yellow fever vaccine.

The chain is built from TRBV20-1 and TRBJ2-5, with a weak D call TRBD2 (7 bases). Germline V gives CDR1 DFQATT, CDR2 SNEGSKA (reference sequence). This CDR3 is built from 16 residues. Trimming stripped 4 bases from V and 1 base from J, with 19 bases between. CDR3 sequence: CSAKGGRQGSQETQYF. The CDR3 nucleotides are TGCAGTGCTAAGGGGGGGCGTCAGGGGTCCCAAGAGACCCAGTACTTC.

This clonotype was seen many times. V and J are TRBV5-1 and TRBJ2-7, with a weak D call TRBD1 (5 bases). CDR1 and CDR2 (germline): SGHRS, YFSETQ. This CDR3 is 13 amino acids long. The V end was cut by 1 base, the J end by 0 bases, with 5 bases between. The CDR3 loop reads CASSLRGSYEQYF. The CDR3 DNA is TGCGCCAGCAGCTTGAGGGGCTCCTACGAGCAGTACTTC.

This clonotype was recorded a few times. The J gene is TRBJ1-3, the V gene TRBV4-1; TRBD1 is a possible D gene (6 bases). The CDR3 consists of 15 residues. Germline-derived CDR1 and CDR2 are MGHRA and YSYEKL. V lost 8 bases to trimming and J lost 0 bases, with 14 bases between them. The CDR3 nucleotides read TGCGCCAGCCAGAGACAGGTACCCTCTGGAAACACCATATATTTT. Its translation: CASQRQVPSGNTIYF.

V and J are TRBV7-9 and TRBJ2-7; the match to TRBD2 covers 8 bases. J gave up 2 bases and V 2 bases, and 11 bases lay outside the gene matches. CDR3 size: 17 residues. Germline CDR1 reads SEHNR; CDR2 reads FQNEAQ (reference sequence). CDR3 nucleotide sequence: TGTGCCAGCAGCTTATCCAGTCGGGGGGGCGACCCCTACGAGCAGTACTTC. It translates to CASSLSSRGGDPYEQYF.

This clonotype was recorded many times. The chain combines TRBV12-3 or TRBV12-4 with TRBJ1-5; weak D call: TRBD1 (5 bases). The CDR3 runs 13 residues. The V gene lost 3 bases and the J gene lost 7 bases, with 10 bases spanning the gap. The CDR3, as DNA: TGTGCCAGCAGTTTCCAGGGTGGGCAGCCCCAGCATTTT. Protein sequence: CASSFQGGQPQHF.

This clonotype was seen a few times. This chain connects TRBV5-1 to TRBJ2-2; D remains ambiguous. V was clipped by 0 bases and J by 1 base, with 10 bases between them. This CDR3 comprises 16 residues. Germline lookup yields CDR1 SGHRS and CDR2 YFSETQ. The CDR3 here is CASSLVGARNTGELFF. The CDR3 coding sequence is TGCGCCAGCAGCTTGGTTGGAGCCAGGAACACCGGGGAGCTGTTTTTT.

This clonotype was counted a few times. DNA for the CDR3: TGCAGTGCTAGGAGGTGGGCCGGCAGCACAGATACGCAGTATTTT. This sequence encodes CSARRWAGSTDTQYF. The chain recombines TRBV20-1 with TRBJ2-3; unclear D gene. The CDR3 has 15 amino acids. V gave up 3 bases and J gave up 0 bases, with 13 bases separating them. CDR1 DFQATT and CDR2 SNEGSKA come from the germline V gene (reference sequence).

This clonotype was detected many times. The rearrangement uses TRBV7-2 and TRBJ1-4; D perhaps matches TRBD1 (6 bases). This CDR3 is built from 15 residues. V lost 5 bases, J lost 7 bases, and 17 bases lay in between. Per germline, CDR1 SGHTA and CDR2 FQGNSA. The CDR3 region is CASSPYAGASEKLFF. In nucleotides, the CDR3 is TGTGCCAGCAGCCCCTATGCGGGGGCGAGTGAAAAACTGTTTTTT.

This rearrangement joins TRBV9 to TRBJ2-5; a possible D gene is TRBD2 (6 bases). The CDR3 is 17 amino acids. From germline, CDR1 is SGDLS and CDR2 YYNGEE. V was clipped by 0 bases and J by 4 bases, with 19 bases between them. CDR3 in amino acids: CASSVGGLQYFGETQYF. The CDR3 DNA follows: TGTGCCAGCAGCGTAGGGGGACTCCAATATTTCGGAGAGACCCAGTACTTC.

This clonotype was detected ten times or more. The gene calls are TRBV5-1 and TRBJ2-5; 7 bases fit TRBD1. Germline loops: CDR1 SGHRS, CDR2 YFSETQ. The CDR3 is made up of 14 amino acids. Trimming took 4 bases from V and 2 from J; bases not matched to a gene: 5. CDR3 sequence (DNA): TGCGCCAGCAGCCCCCGGGACAGACAAGAGACCCAGTACTTC. Amino acid sequence: CASSPRDRQETQYF.